Detailed here is one TCR beta chain. The antigen remains undetermined. This record comes from a study of blood T cells in healthy people across ages. Findings and caveats of the study: Unsorted PBMCs prevented conclusive naive versus antigen-experienced comparison. Strong correlation was found linking TCR beta diversity to naive T cell percentage. Calculation of diversity from one million T cells yielded estimates considered to be underestimates.

The length of the CDR3 is 17 residues. Sample-barcoded 5' priming and a J-beta primer mix drove a second PCR of roughly 6 to 12 cycles. Every cDNA was tagged by a template-switch adaptor with 12 random nucleotides. TCRdb itself ran the 5' RACE reads through MiXCR, one entry per CDR3 protein. The repertoire consists of approximately 900,000 distinct CDR3 sequences, with roughly 43% occurring once and the leading ten covering roughly 13%. Sequenced sample: blood. The clonotype was recovered from a man between 25 and 39 years old in good health. This chain joins TRBV21-1 and TRBJ1-5; the DNA was not used to check the table's D call, TRBD1. TRBV21-1 is a documented pseudogene. CDR3 sequence: CARTRDLLSGGNQPQHF. CDR3 nucleotide sequence: TGTGCCAGGACCCGGGACCTACTCTCCGGAGGCAATCAGCCCCAGCATTTT.